This entry is about one T cell receptor beta chain. Antigen specificity is unknown. The entry originates in a study of monozygotic twins with inflammatory bowel disease. UMIs that included a 6-nucleotide sample barcode were added by template switching, which took place during cDNA synthesis. Each of TCRalpha and TCRbeta cDNA went through two nested PCRs, lasting around 15 and 9 cycles. TCRdb re-called the 5' RACE reads and gives one entry per CDR3 protein, without DNA. The sample data list approximately 200,000 distinct CDR3 sequences. Findings of the study overall: People with IBD had fewer clonotypes in common with others than healthy twins did, especially with disease activity. The data did not back a single strong IBD-associated clonotype or signal.

The germline gives CDR1 DFQATT, CDR2 SNEGSKA (reference sequence). The CDR3 is made up of 12 amino acids. The source material was blood. This receptor was taken from a human donor with ulcerative colitis or Crohn's disease, or a healthy co-twin of an affected twin (not recorded which). The chain joins TRBV20-1 to TRBJ2-5; no DNA is available, so the TRBD1 call from TCRdb remains unchecked. CDR3 in amino acids: CSAGGRGETQYF.